One T cell receptor beta chain is described in this entry. The antigen remains unidentified. This sample stems from a study of breast tumors, draining lymph nodes, adjacent tissues. Overall study results and limits: Luminal-like breast cancer showed significantly greater tumor-nontumor repertoire similarity than basal-like breast cancer did. The lymph node origin of tumor T cells was framed as consistent with a hypothesis, not demonstrated. Tumors had less TCR diversity than lymph nodes, more than nontumor tissue. Findings are consistent with lymph node origin and intratumoral expansion of most tumor T cells.

The lymph nodes were axillary draining lymph nodes from breast cancer patients. The junction had 13 bases not matched to a gene; V was cut back by 5 bases and J by 8 bases. The CDR3 has 16 amino acids. Germline V CDR1 and CDR2: SGHTA, FQGNSA. TCRdb analysed the multiplex PCR reads with MiXCR anew, one entry per CDR3 protein. The sample comprises some 140,000 distinct CDR3 sequences, more than 20% of which are singletons, and just over 2.5% rests with the top ten. Sample: axillary lymph node tissue. The TCR sequence derives from a female donor with breast cancer. Some clones in this sample may be carry-over from other donors' samples. The chain has TRBV7-2 and TRBJ2-1; 9 positions match TRBD2. The CDR3 is CASSLTGTSMLHEQFF. The CDR3 DNA follows: TGTGCCAGCAGCCTCACCGGGACTAGCATGCTACATGAGCAGTTCTTC.